This TCR beta chain was sequenced during a study of cytomegalovirus exposure and HLA in healthy donors. Findings and caveats of the study: A subsequent analysis found that TCR clusters from the first cohort also tended to co-occur in the 90 to 150 validation repertoires, with around 94% of cluster scores above 0. Researchers counted around 160 TCR beta chains as cytomegalovirus-associated. The classifier reportedly diagnosed cytomegalovirus status with high sensitivity and specificity.

Sequencing used immunoSEQ multiplex PCR; TCRdb keeps in-frame clones, though not all of them. The repertoire holds roughly 250,000 clones, with about 90% as singletons. Concerning this clone: The target antigen is unknown.

The CDR3 runs 14 residues. CDR1 and CDR2 (germline): SGHTA, FQGNSA. V was clipped by 5 bases and J by 4 bases, with 13 bases between them. This receptor was taken from a woman between 18 and 29 years old in good health and CMV-seronegative. The J gene is TRBJ2-3, the V gene TRBV7-2; D is perhaps TRBD2 (6 bases). The sample comprised PBMCs. CDR3 amino acids: CASSAMAGSDTQYF. The CDR3 DNA is TGTGCCAGCAGCGCTATGGCGGGATCAGATACGCAGTATTTT.